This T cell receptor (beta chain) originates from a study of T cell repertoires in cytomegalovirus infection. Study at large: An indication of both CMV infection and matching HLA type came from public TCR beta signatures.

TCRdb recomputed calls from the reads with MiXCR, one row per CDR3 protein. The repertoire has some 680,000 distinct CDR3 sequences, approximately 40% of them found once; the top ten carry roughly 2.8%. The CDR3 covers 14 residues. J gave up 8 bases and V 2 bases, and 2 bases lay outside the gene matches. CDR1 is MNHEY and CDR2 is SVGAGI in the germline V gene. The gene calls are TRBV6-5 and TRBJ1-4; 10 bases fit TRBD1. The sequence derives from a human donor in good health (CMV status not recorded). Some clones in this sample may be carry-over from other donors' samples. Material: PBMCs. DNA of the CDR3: TGTGCCAGCAGTTACGGGACAGGGGACGAAAAACTGTTTTTT. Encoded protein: CASSYGTGDEKLFF.